Following are 18 T cell receptor beta chains from one sample sequenced in a study of blood T cell repertoires in COVID-19. Measured with immunoSEQ multiplex PCR; TCRdb has only the in-frame clones, and not every one. The table has 200,000 to 250,000 clones, 86% seen once. The sequenced material came from peripheral blood. All receptors derive from a woman aged 25 to 39 who had recovered from COVID-19.

The chain has TRBV27 and TRBJ2-3, with D maybe TRBD1 (5 bases). CDR1 is MNHEY, CDR2 SMNVEV, per germline (reference sequence). This CDR3 comprises 13 residues. Trimming cost V 3 bases and J 4 bases, with 8 bases left between them. The chain's CDR3 is CASSFGAPDTQYF. Here the CDR3 DNA reads TGTGCCAGCAGTTTTGGGGCCCCAGATACGCAGTATTTT.

The V and J genes are TRBV19 and TRBJ2-1, with 13 positions matching TRBD2. V lost 4 bases, J lost 3 bases, and 9 bases stayed unmatched. Germline-derived CDR1 and CDR2 are LNHDA and SQIVND (reference sequence). The length of the CDR3 is 18 residues. The CDR3 DNA reads TGTGCCAGTAGTAGTGGGACTAGCGGGGCCAGCAACTACAATGAGCAGTTCTTC. Translated: CASSSGTSGASNYNEQFF.

The chain has TRBV6-6 and TRBJ1-5, with TRBD1 as a possible D gene (6 bases). V lost 6 bases and J 0 bases, leaving 27 bases between the germline ends. Germline V gives CDR1 MNHNY, CDR2 SVGAGI (reference sequence). This CDR3 comprises 20 residues. CDR3 region: CASSRLAGTQKITSNQPQHF. The CDR3 DNA follows: TGTGCCAGCAGCCGCCTAGCCGGGACACAAAAGATCACTAGCAATCAGCCCCAGCATTTT.

This chain links TRBV5-4 with TRBJ2-3; 11 nucleotides match TRBD2. CDR3 length: 15 amino acids. Germline values: CDR1 SGHNT, CDR2 YYREEE (reference sequence). V dropped 1 base and J dropped 5; count of bases not matched to a gene: 3. CDR3 bases: TGTGCCAGCAGCTTGACTAGCGGGGGTGTAGATACGCAGTATTTT. The encoded protein is CASSLTSGGVDTQYF.

The V gene is TRBV12-3 or TRBV12-4, the J gene TRBJ1-3, with no clear D. CDR3 length: 13 residues. The V end was cut by 1 base, the J end by 10 bases, with 11 bases between. CDR3 nucleotide sequence: TGTGCCAGCAGTTTAGATGTAGAGCTGACCATATATTTT. Translating it yields CASSLDVELTIYF.

The chain uses TRBV2 and TRBJ2-2; 10 bases line up with TRBD2. The CDR3 sequence is 15 residues long. Germline CDR1 is SNHLY and CDR2 is FYNNEI. V shed 5 bases, J shed 11 bases, and the junction held 11 bases outside the gene matches. The chain's CDR3 is CASSQGASGGLELFF. CDR3 coding DNA: TGTGCCAGCAGTCAAGGGGCTAGCGGGGGCCTTGAGCTGTTTTTT.

The V and J genes are TRBV12-5 and TRBJ2-1; the match to TRBD1 covers 7 bases. Germline V gene sequence: CDR1 LGHNT, CDR2 FRNRAP. The CDR3 consists of 16 residues. V dropped 9 bases and J dropped 0; count of bases not matched to a gene: 11. CDR3 loop: CASAQEHRGSYNEQFF. CDR3 sequence (DNA): TGTGCTAGCGCTCAGGAGCACAGGGGCTCCTACAATGAGCAGTTCTTC.

The chain carries TRBV5-1 and TRBJ1-5, with 10 bases lining up with TRBD1. V trimming: 4 bases; J trimming: 5 bases; junction bases outside the gene matches: 9. CDR1 is SGHRS and CDR2 is YFSETQ in the germline V gene. This CDR3 region has 16 residues. The CDR3 region is CASSATTGTGDQPQHF. CDR3 bases: TGCGCCAGCAGCGCTACAACCGGGACAGGGGATCAGCCCCAGCATTTT.

This clone was picked up a small number of times. This sequence joins TRBV5-1 and TRBJ1-1, with D unresolved. CDR1 SGHRS and CDR2 YFSETQ come from the germline V gene. Trimming pared 0 bases from V and 7 bases from J, leaving 10 bases between. The CDR3 loop spans 13 amino acids. CDR3 protein: CASSLDFGGEAFF. In nucleotides, the CDR3 is TGCGCCAGCAGCTTGGACTTTGGCGGTGAAGCTTTCTTT.

The chain couples TRBV5-1 to TRBJ1-2; D gene uncertain. The CDR3 length is 14 residues. Trimming took 0 bases from V and 6 from J, leaving 12 bases between them. Germline loops: CDR1 SGHRS, CDR2 YFSETQ. The CDR3 sequence: CASSLDHRLDGYTF. In nucleotides, the CDR3 is TGCGCCAGCAGCTTGGATCACAGATTAGATGGCTACACCTTC.

This chain connects TRBV5-1 to TRBJ1-2; D call uncertain. Trimming took 1 base from V and 0 from J, leaving 10 bases between them. The CDR3 is made up of 15 amino acids. Germline CDR1 and CDR2: SGHRS and YFSETQ. CDR3 in amino acids: CASSLLGSSNYGYTF. The CDR3 DNA follows: TGCGCCAGCAGCTTGTTGGGCAGTTCTAACTATGGCTACACCTTC.

The chain links TRBV11-3 to TRBJ2-3, with 15 bases aligning to TRBD2. This CDR3 spans 16 amino acids. After removal of 5 bases from V and 5 bases from J, the junction contained 5 bases not matched to a gene. CDR1 is SGHNT and CDR2 is YENEEA in the germline V gene. The CDR3 DNA reads TGTGCCAGCAGCCCCGGACTAGCGGGGGGGCGAGATACGCAGTATTTT. The encoded protein is CASSPGLAGGRDTQYF.

The CDR3: CASSYSSYEQYF. In DNA, the CDR3 is TGTGCCAGCAGTTACAGCTCCTACGAGCAGTACTTC. V is TRBV12-3 or TRBV12-4 and J is TRBJ2-7, with unresolved D. Trimming shortened V by 4 bases and J by 0 bases, and 4 bases separated the two germline ends. The CDR3 extends over 12 amino acids.

J is TRBJ2-1 and V is TRBV15; 8 bases match TRBD2. This CDR3 comprises 15 residues. Germline CDR1 is LNHNV and CDR2 is YYDKDF (reference sequence). With 3 bases clipped from V and 9 bases from J, the junction kept 10 bases outside the gene matches. The CDR3 DNA reads as TGTGCCACCAGCAGGGGAGGACTAGCCGCGGGTGAGCAGTTCTTC. It specifies CATSRGGLAAGEQFF.

V and J are TRBV24-1 and TRBJ2-2, with 9 bases lining up with TRBD1. This CDR3 contains 15 residues. Germline trimming cut 3 bases from V and 6 bases from J; bases unmatched to any gene: 4. Germline assignment: CDR1 KGHDR and CDR2 SFDVKD. For the CDR3, the DNA is TGTGCCACCAGTGATCACAGGGGGCTGGCCGGGGAGCTGTTTTTT. Its protein product is CATSDHRGLAGELFF.

This clone was observed a single time. This chain uses TRBV29-1 with TRBJ2-3, with 7 bases that match TRBD1. In germline, CDR1 is SQVTM, CDR2 ANQGSEA. J lost 4 bases, V lost 5 bases, and 9 bases had no gene match. The CDR3 loop spans 14 amino acids. The CDR3 DNA sequence: TGCAGCGTTACCCGTGGGGACAGCCCAGATACGCAGTATTTT. It translates to CSVTRGDSPDTQYF.

The chain couples TRBV10-3 to TRBJ2-3, with TRBD2 matching 9 bases. Germline V gene lookup returns CDR1 ENHRY and CDR2 SYGVKD. With V trimmed by 4 bases and J by 3 bases, 8 bases remained unmatched. The CDR3 sequence is 16 residues long. The CDR3 spells CAISGSSGAPTDTQYF. The CDR3 DNA is TGTGCCATCAGTGGATCTAGCGGGGCACCAACAGATACGCAGTATTTT.

The J gene is TRBJ1-3, the V gene TRBV2; D is unclear. The CDR3 loop spans 13 amino acids. The V gene's germline CDR1 is SNHLY and CDR2 FYNNEI. Trimming cost V 7 bases and J 4 bases, with 11 bases left between them. CDR3 coding DNA: TGTGCCAGCAAGAGGGAGCCGGGAAACACCATATATTTT. This codes for CASKREPGNTIYF. Full variable domain (missing parts from reference TRBV2 and TRBJ1-3): EPEVTQTPSHQVTQMGQEVILRCVPISNHLYFYWYRQILGQKVEFLVSFYNNEISEKSEIFDDQFSVERPDGSNFTLKIRSTKLEDSAMYFCASKREPGNTIYFGEGSWLTVV.